Below, 9 T cell receptor beta chains from the same sample are listed, as sequenced in a study of T cells after somatic rescue of genetic block. Clones were sequenced by immunoSEQ multiplex PCR, and TCRdb holds only the in-frame ones, with some missing. The table has about 88,000 clones, about nine tenths seen once. The sample taken for sequencing was peripheral blood mononuclear cells (PBMCs). The receptor source for this set is a woman between 18 and 30 years old.

The V call is TRBV18, the J call TRBJ2-7; possibly TRBD2 for D (5 bases). The CDR3 runs 14 residues. V was clipped by 2 bases and J by 1 base, with 9 bases between them. Germline V gene data show CDR1 as KGHSH and CDR2 as LQKENI. The CDR3 DNA sequence: TGTGCCAGCTCACCAGGAGCGGCTTCCTACGAGCAGTACTTC. Translation gives CASSPGAASYEQYF.

This chain links TRBV10-3 with TRBJ2-7; D ambiguous. The CDR3 loop spans 13 amino acids. The germline CDR1 and CDR2 sequences are ENHRY and SYGVKD. The V end was cut by 2 bases, the J end by 3 bases, with 8 bases between. The CDR3 region is CAISEPPGYEQYF. The CDR3 nucleotides are TGTGCCATCAGTGAGCCCCCCGGCTACGAGCAGTACTTC.

This clone was detected only once. The rearrangement joins TRBV7-9 to TRBJ1-2, with D uncertain. CDR3 length equals 14 residues. V was clipped by 0 bases and J by 8 bases, with 13 bases between them. The germline V gene has CDR1 SEHNR and CDR2 FQNEAQ (reference sequence). The CDR3 is CASSLAHGEEGYTF. DNA for the CDR3: TGTGCCAGCAGCTTAGCGCACGGGGAGGAGGGCTACACCTTC.

V is TRBV29-1 and J is TRBJ2-2, with D possibly being TRBD2 (5 bases). V lost 5 bases and J 4 bases, leaving 17 bases between the germline ends. The germline CDR1 and CDR2 sequences are SQVTM and ANQGSEA. The CDR3 extends over 15 amino acids. CDR3 sequence: CSVSGWEKGTGELFF. The CDR3 coding sequence is TGCAGCGTTTCCGGGTGGGAGAAAGGCACCGGGGAGCTGTTTTTT.

V usage is TRBV15 and J usage is TRBJ1-1; D uncertain. Germline V gene data show CDR1 as LNHNV and CDR2 as YYDKDF (reference sequence). The CDR3 is 13 residues long. The ends were cut back, 3 bases at V and 0 bases at J, with 5 bases in the middle. CDR3 residues: CATSRNMNTEAFF. In DNA form, the CDR3 reads TGTGCCACCAGCAGGAACATGAACACTGAAGCTTTCTTT.

In this sample, this clone turned up once. The rearrangement links TRBV19 to TRBJ2-1; 13 bases line up with TRBD2. This CDR3 region has 17 residues. The V and J ends lost 1 base and 4 bases, in that order; junction bases with no gene match: 4. Germline V CDR1 and CDR2: LNHDA, SQIVND (reference sequence). CDR3 nucleotides: TGTGCCAGTAGTATAGGGACTAGCGGGAGTTGGTACAATGAGCAGTTCTTC. As protein: CASSIGTSGSWYNEQFF.

The chain uses TRBV28 and TRBJ2-1, with D perhaps TRBD2 (5 bases). This CDR3 contains 14 residues. V was pared by 2 bases and J by 6 bases, with 11 bases between. The germline V gene has CDR1 MDHEN and CDR2 SYDVKM. The CDR3 protein is CASSLRTPSNEQFF. The CDR3 DNA reads as TGTGCCAGCAGTTTAAGGACTCCTTCCAATGAGCAGTTCTTC.

This clone has just one count. V and J are TRBV7-6 and TRBJ2-3; D unresolved. CDR3 length: 17 residues. Trimming cost V 5 bases and J 4 bases, with 22 bases left between them. Germline assignment: CDR1 SGHVS and CDR2 FNYEAQ. The CDR3 DNA reads TGTGCCAGCAGCCGACGTTTATTGGGGAAGGATGCAGATACGCAGTATTTT. It encodes CASSRRLLGKDADTQYF.

The rearrangement uses TRBV2 and TRBJ2-7; D gene ambiguous. Trimming stripped 2 bases from V and 6 bases from J, with 8 bases between. Germline CDR1 is SNHLY and CDR2 is FYNNEI. CDR3 length equals 12 residues. The chain's CDR3 is CASSEPPSEQYF. The CDR3 DNA reads TGTGCCAGCAGTGAACCCCCGAGCGAGCAGTACTTC.